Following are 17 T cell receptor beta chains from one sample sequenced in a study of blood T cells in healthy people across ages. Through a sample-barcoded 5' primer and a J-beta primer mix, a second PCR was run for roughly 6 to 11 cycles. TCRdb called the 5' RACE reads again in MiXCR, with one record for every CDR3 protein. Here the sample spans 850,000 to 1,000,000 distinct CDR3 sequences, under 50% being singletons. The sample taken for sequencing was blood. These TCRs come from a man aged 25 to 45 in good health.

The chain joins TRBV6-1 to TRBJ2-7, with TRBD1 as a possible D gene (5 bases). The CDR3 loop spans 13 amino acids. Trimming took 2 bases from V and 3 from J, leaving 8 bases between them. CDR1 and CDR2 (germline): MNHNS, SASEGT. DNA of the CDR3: TGTGCCAGCAGTGAAAACAGGATCTACGAGCAGTACTTC. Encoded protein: CASSENRIYEQYF.

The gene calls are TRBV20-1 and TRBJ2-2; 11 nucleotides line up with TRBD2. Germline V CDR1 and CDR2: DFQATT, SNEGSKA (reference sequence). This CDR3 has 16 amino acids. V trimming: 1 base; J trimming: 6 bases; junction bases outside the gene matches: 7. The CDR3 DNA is TGCAGTGCTAGAGTACTAGCGGGGGCCGAACCCGGGGAGCTGTTTTTT. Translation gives CSARVLAGAEPGELFF.

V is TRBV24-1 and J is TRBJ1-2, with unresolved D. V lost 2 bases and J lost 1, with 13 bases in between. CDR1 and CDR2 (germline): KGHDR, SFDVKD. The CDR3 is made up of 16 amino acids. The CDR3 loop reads CATSDSYGRFNYGYTF. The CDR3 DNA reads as TGTGCCACCAGTGATTCATACGGCAGATTTAACTATGGCTACACCTTC.

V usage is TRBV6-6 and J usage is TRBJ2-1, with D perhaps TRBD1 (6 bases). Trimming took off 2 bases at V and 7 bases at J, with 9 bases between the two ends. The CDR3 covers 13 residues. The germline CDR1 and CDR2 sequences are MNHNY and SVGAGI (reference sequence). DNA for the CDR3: TGTGCCAGCAGTTACCAGGGGAAGAATGAGCAGTTCTTC. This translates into CASSYQGKNEQFF.

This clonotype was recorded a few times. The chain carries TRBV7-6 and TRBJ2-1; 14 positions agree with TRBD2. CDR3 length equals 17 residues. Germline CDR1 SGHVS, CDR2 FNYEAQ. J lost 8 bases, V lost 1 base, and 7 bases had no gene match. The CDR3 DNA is TGTGCCAGCAGCTTAGGGGGCGGGACTAGCGGGAGTTATGAGCAGTTCTTC. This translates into CASSLGGGTSGSYEQFF.

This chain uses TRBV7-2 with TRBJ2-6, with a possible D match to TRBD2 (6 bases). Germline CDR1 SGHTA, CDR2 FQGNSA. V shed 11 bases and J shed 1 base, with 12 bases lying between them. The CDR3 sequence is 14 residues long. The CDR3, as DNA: TGTGCCGCGGGGCGGAAATCTGGGGCCAACGTCCTGACTTTC. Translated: CAAGRKSGANVLTF.

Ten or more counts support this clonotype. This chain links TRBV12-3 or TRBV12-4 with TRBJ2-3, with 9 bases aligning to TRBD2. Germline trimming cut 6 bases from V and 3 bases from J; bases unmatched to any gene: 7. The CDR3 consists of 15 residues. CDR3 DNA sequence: TGTGCCAGCAGCCCCGGACTAGCGAGAACAGATACGCAGTATTTT. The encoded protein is CASSPGLARTDTQYF.

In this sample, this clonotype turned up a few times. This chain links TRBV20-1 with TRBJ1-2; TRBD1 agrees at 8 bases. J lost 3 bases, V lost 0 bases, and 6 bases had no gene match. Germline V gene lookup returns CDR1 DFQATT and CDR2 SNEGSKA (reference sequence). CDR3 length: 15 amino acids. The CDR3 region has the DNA TGCAGTGCTAGAGACACATCGACAGGGGACTATGGCTACACCTTC. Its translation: CSARDTSTGDYGYTF.

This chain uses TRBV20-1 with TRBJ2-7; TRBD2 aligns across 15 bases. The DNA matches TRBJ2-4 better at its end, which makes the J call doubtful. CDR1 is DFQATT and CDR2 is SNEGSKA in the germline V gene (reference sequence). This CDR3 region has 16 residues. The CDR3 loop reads CSARVRGLAGGNIQYF. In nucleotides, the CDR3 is TGCAGTGCTAGAGTGCGGGGACTAGCGGGGGGAAACATTCAGTACTTC.

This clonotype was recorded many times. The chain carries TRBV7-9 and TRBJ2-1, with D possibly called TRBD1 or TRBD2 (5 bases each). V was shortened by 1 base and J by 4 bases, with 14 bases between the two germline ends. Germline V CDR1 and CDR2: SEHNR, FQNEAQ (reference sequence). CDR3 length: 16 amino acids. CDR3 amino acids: CASSLGGTLYYNEQFF. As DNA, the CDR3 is TGTGCCAGCAGCTTAGGAGGGACGTTGTATTACAATGAGCAGTTCTTC.

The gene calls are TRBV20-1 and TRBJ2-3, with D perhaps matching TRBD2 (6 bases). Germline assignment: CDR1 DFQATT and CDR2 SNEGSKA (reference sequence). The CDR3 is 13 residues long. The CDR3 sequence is CRAPRLGTDTQYF. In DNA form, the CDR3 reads TGCAGGGCCCCACGACTAGGTACAGATACGCAGTATTTT.

CDR3 in amino acids: CASSLLAAGDYQETQYF. CDR3 nucleotide sequence: TGTGCCAGCAGCCTTCTCGCTGCGGGAGACTACCAAGAGACCCAGTACTTC. V is TRBV5-6 and J is TRBJ2-5; 7 positions match TRBD2. This CDR3 contains 17 residues. Germline V gene data show CDR1 as SGHDT and CDR2 as YYEEEE. J was trimmed by 0 bases and V by 4 bases; bases with no gene match: 12.

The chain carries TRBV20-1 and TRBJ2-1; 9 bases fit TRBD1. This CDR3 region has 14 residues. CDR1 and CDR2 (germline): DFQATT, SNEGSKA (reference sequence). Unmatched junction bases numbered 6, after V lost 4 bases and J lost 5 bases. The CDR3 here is CSATGGQGHNEQFF. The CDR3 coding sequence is TGCAGTGCTACCGGGGGACAGGGTCACAATGAGCAGTTCTTC.

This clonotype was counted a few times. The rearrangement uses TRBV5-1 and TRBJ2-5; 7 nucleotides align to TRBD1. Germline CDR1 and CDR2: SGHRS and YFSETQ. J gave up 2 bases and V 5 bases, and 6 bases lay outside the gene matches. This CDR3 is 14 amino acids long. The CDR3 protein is CASRFGTEQETQYF. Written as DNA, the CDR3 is TGCGCCAGCAGATTCGGGACAGAACAAGAGACCCAGTACTTC.

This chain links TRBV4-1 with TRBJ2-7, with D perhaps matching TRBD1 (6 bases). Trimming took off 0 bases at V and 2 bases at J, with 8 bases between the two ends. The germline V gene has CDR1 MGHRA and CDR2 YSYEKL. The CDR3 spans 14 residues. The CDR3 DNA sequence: TGCGCCAGCAGCCAAGAGGGGGACACCTACGAGCAGTACTTC. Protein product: CASSQEGDTYEQYF.

The CDR3 reads CATSREGLNTEAFF. The CDR3 region has the DNA TGTGCCACCAGCAGAGAGGGCCTAAACACTGAAGCTTTCTTT. The gene calls are TRBV15 and TRBJ1-1; no firm D call. V lost 0 bases, J lost 2 bases, and 7 bases lay in between. In germline, CDR1 is LNHNV, CDR2 YYDKDF (reference sequence). The CDR3 spans 14 residues.

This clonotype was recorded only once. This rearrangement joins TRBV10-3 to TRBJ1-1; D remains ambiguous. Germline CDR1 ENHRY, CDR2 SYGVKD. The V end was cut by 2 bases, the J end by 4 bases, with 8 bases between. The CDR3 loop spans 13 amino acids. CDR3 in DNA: TGTGCCATCAGTGAGGGGGAGGGCACTGAAGCTTTCTTT. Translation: CAISEGEGTEAFF.